This T cell receptor beta chain was documented in a study of early T cells in non-severe SARS-CoV-2 infection. Study at large: Chains from this unsorted whole-blood bulk RNA could not be paired. Study findings and constraints: VDJdb matching, biased toward anti-spike CD8 responses, missed private and CD4 specificities.

Note on this clonotype: The antigen is not known.

Looked up from germline, CDR1 is SGHDN and CDR2 is FVKESK. CDR3 length: 13 amino acids. V lost 1 base and J lost 6, with 6 bases in between. TCRdb reprocessed the 5' RACE reads with MiXCR, giving one entry per CDR3 protein. The repertoire includes 50,000 to 65,000 distinct CDR3 sequences, less than 9.5% of them detected once, and approximately 10% sits in the top ten. V and J are TRBV14 and TRBJ2-2; D unresolved. The origin of this receptor is an adult who was a healthcare worker with PCR-confirmed SARS-CoV-2 infection or an uninfected control (not recorded which). The sample here was whole blood, taken at baseline. The CDR3 reads CASSQVWAGELFF. The CDR3 region has the DNA TGTGCCAGCAGCCAAGTATGGGCCGGGGAGCTGTTTTTT.